These 32 T cell receptor beta chains were all obtained from the same sample, sequenced in a study of vaccination and CD4 T cells after COVID-19. TCRdb ran MiXCR on the PCR reads and lists one entry per CDR3 protein. This table holds 30,000 or so distinct CDR3 sequences, approximately 49% found once. Described time point: late sampling 161 to 241 days after vaccination in a few convalescent patients. Sequences were derived from CD4+ T cells from blood, sampled about 7 months after SARS-CoV-2 vaccination. The receptors here all came from a human donor who had recovered from COVID-19.

The V and J genes are TRBV19 and TRBJ2-5; the match to TRBD2 covers 8 bases. CDR1 LNHDA and CDR2 SQIVND come from the germline V gene (reference sequence). The trim removed 1 base at V and 5 bases at J, leaving 6 bases unmatched. This CDR3 is built from 15 residues. CDR3 bases: TGTGCCAGTAGTATAGCCTGGACTAGCTGGGAGACCCAGTACTTC. It yields the protein CASSIAWTSWETQYF.

The chain recombines TRBV6-5 with TRBJ1-1; 7 bases line up with TRBD1. The CDR3 runs to 13 residues. V trimming: 0 bases; J trimming: 7 bases; junction bases outside the gene matches: 2. The germline V gene encodes CDR1 MNHEY and CDR2 SVGAGI. The CDR3 loop reads CASSYSNRGEAFF. The CDR3 DNA is TGTGCCAGCAGTTACTCGAACAGGGGTGAAGCTTTCTTT.

The rearrangement joins TRBV20-1 to TRBJ1-1, with D unclear. This CDR3 contains 13 residues. V was pared by 0 bases and J by 6 bases, with 11 bases between. The germline V gene encodes CDR1 DFQATT and CDR2 SNEGSKA (reference sequence). For the CDR3, the DNA is TGCAGTGCTAGAGATTTCCATACAGCTGAAGCTTTCTTT. Its translation: CSARDFHTAEAFF.

This clonotype was seen a handful of times. The rearrangement uses TRBV20-1 and TRBJ2-2; possibly TRBD1 or TRBD2 for D (5 bases each). The V and J ends lost 6 bases and 4 bases respectively, with 18 bases between them. This CDR3 is built from 15 residues. Germline V gene lookup returns CDR1 DFQATT and CDR2 SNEGSKA (reference sequence). The CDR3 DNA reads TGCAGTGCACCCATCAGCGGACACAGCACCGGGGAGCTGTTTTTT. Translating gives CSAPISGHSTGELFF.

The CDR3 DNA follows: TGCAGTGCTAGATCCCCTAGCACAGATACGCAGTATTTT. As protein: CSARSPSTDTQYF. The chain employs TRBV20-1 and TRBJ2-3; D is undetermined. Per germline, CDR1 DFQATT and CDR2 SNEGSKA (reference sequence). This CDR3 has 13 amino acids. Trimming took off 2 bases at V and 0 bases at J, with 6 bases between the two ends.

The sample holds a few counts of this clonotype. This rearrangement joins TRBV6-4 to TRBJ2-1, with TRBD2 as a possible D gene (6 bases). The V gene lost 0 bases and the J gene lost 3 bases, with 9 bases spanning the gap. Germline V lookup: CDR1 MRHNA, CDR2 SNTAGT. CDR3 length: 15 amino acids. CDR3 protein: CASSDSASDYNEQFF. The CDR3 nucleotides are TGTGCCAGCAGTGACTCGGCTAGCGACTACAATGAGCAGTTCTTC.

This clonotype was observed a few times. The chain is built from TRBV28 and TRBJ2-3; 11 bases agree with TRBD2. Germline V gives CDR1 MDHEN, CDR2 SYDVKM. The CDR3 loop spans 17 amino acids. V lost 2 bases and J lost 10; bases outside the gene matches: 14. The CDR3 reads CASSLKLAGVQVRAQYF. CDR3 DNA sequence: TGTGCCAGCAGTTTAAAACTAGCGGGAGTACAGGTCCGGGCGCAGTATTTT.

The V call is TRBV19, the J call TRBJ2-1; TRBD2 agrees at 10 bases. The ends lost 5 bases at V and 12 bases at J; junction bases unmatched: 10. The V gene's germline CDR1 is LNHDA and CDR2 SQIVND (reference sequence). The length of the CDR3 is 14 residues. CDR3 amino acids: CASSATAAGGGQFF. The CDR3 coding sequence is TGTGCCAGTAGTGCGACCGCAGCGGGAGGGGGGCAGTTCTTC.

The J gene is TRBJ1-1, the V gene TRBV27, with 10 bases fitting TRBD1. The CDR3 length is 13 residues. CDR1 and CDR2 (germline): MNHEY, SMNVEV (reference sequence). Trimming cost V 6 bases and J 10 bases; bases outside gene matches: 8. The CDR3 DNA is TGTGCCAGCAGGGGACAGGGGTTAGGAGCAGCTTTCTTT. As protein: CASRGQGLGAAFF.

The chain is built from TRBV19 and TRBJ2-2; D gene unclear. V was pared by 1 base and J by 1 base, with 7 bases between. The CDR3 totals 15 residues. CDR1 and CDR2 from the germline V gene are LNHDA and SQIVND (reference sequence). CDR3 sequence: CASSIVGKNTGELFF. The CDR3 DNA follows: TGTGCCAGTAGTATAGTGGGCAAGAACACCGGGGAGCTGTTTTTT.

This clonotype has just a few counts. The J gene is TRBJ2-1, the V gene TRBV7-3; D possibly corresponds to TRBD2 (5 bases). V was clipped by 3 bases and J by 5 bases, with 11 bases between them. The CDR3 is 14 amino acids. Germline CDR1 SGHTA, CDR2 FQGTGA. The CDR3 is CASSLGSAHNEQFF. The CDR3 nucleotides are TGTGCCAGCAGCTTGGGGAGCGCGCACAATGAGCAGTTCTTC. The entire variable domain, with the rest obtained from reference TRBV7-3 and TRBJ2-1, is as follows: GAGVSQTPSNKVTEKGKYVELRCDPISGHTALYWYRQSLGQGPEFLIYFQGTGAADDSGLPNDRFFAVRPEGSVSTLKIQRTERGDSAVYLCASSLGSAHNEQFFGPGTRLTVL.

The J gene is TRBJ2-7, the V gene TRBV28; 9 nucleotides match TRBD1. In germline, CDR1 is MDHEN, CDR2 SYDVKM. The CDR3 totals 15 residues. V trimming: 5 bases; J trimming: 4 bases; junction bases outside the gene matches: 9. Written as DNA, the CDR3 is TGTGCCAGCAGTCTGATTGGGACAGGGCCATACGAGCAGTACTTC. Protein sequence: CASSLIGTGPYEQYF.

The sample holds a few counts of this clonotype. This chain uses TRBV7-2 with TRBJ2-5, with D perhaps TRBD1 or TRBD2 (5 bases each). The V gene lost 2 bases and the J gene lost 5 bases, with 18 bases spanning the gap. Germline CDR1 is SGHTA and CDR2 is FQGNSA. CDR3 length equals 16 residues. The CDR3 protein is CASSLRGDLPFETQYF. The CDR3 DNA reads as TGTGCCAGCAGCTTAAGAGGGGACCTGCCATTTGAGACCCAGTACTTC.

This chain uses TRBV7-2 with TRBJ2-7, with D hard to call. The CDR3 has 12 amino acids. Germline values: CDR1 SGHTA, CDR2 FQGNSA. V was trimmed by 4 bases and J by 3 bases, leaving 7 bases between them. Here the CDR3 DNA reads TGTGCCAGCAGCTATGCGCTCTACGAGCAGTACTTC. Its protein is CASSYALYEQYF. The full variable domain, rest sourced from reference TRBV7-2 and TRBJ2-7, is GAGVSQSPSNKVTEKGKDVELRCDPISGHTALYWYRQSLGQGLEFLIYFQGNSAPDKSGLPSDRFSAERTGGSVSTLTIQRTQQEDSAVYLCASSYALYEQYFGPGTRLTVT.

The chain links TRBV20-1 to TRBJ2-3; a possible D gene is TRBD1 (5 bases). Trimming took off 2 bases at V and 8 bases at J, with 14 bases between the two ends. Germline V gives CDR1 DFQATT, CDR2 SNEGSKA (reference sequence). The CDR3 extends over 13 amino acids. The CDR3: CSARLMTAGTQYF. The CDR3 coding sequence is TGCAGTGCTAGACTAATGACAGCCGGTACGCAGTATTTT.

The CDR3 loop is CASSPRTSGSPYEQYF. In DNA form, the CDR3 reads TGTGCCAGCAGCCCCAGGACTAGCGGGAGTCCCTACGAGCAGTACTTC. The chain joins TRBV4-2 to TRBJ2-7, with TRBD2 matching 13 bases. Germline values: CDR1 LGHNA, CDR2 YNFKEQ. This CDR3 is 16 amino acids long. V dropped 4 bases and J dropped 2; count of bases not matched to a gene: 5.

This clonotype was counted a few times. V is TRBV15 and J is TRBJ1-1; D gene ambiguous. The V gene's germline CDR1 is LNHNV and CDR2 YYDKDF (reference sequence). This CDR3 is built from 13 residues. The V gene lost 7 bases and the J gene lost 4 bases, with 13 bases spanning the gap. Written as DNA, the CDR3 is TGTGCCACCACGATCGACTATGGCACTGAAGCTTTCTTT. The encoded protein is CATTIDYGTEAFF.

This chain connects TRBV7-3 to TRBJ2-2, with D possibly TRBD1 on 6 matching bases. Germline loops: CDR1 SGHTA, CDR2 FQGTGA. V lost 5 bases and J 6 bases, leaving 19 bases between the germline ends. This CDR3 is built from 16 residues. CDR3 protein: CASSQAARQVAGELFF. The CDR3 DNA reads as TGTGCCAGCAGCCAAGCTGCTAGACAGGTTGCCGGGGAGCTGTTTTTT.

The chain links TRBV7-9 to TRBJ1-1; D is undetermined. V gave up 0 bases and J gave up 2 bases, with 7 bases separating them. CDR1 is SEHNR, CDR2 FQNEAQ, per germline (reference sequence). The CDR3 length is 14 residues. This CDR3 reads CASSLASANTEAFF. CDR3 in DNA: TGTGCCAGCAGCTTAGCGTCAGCTAACACTGAAGCTTTCTTT.

The CDR3 coding sequence is TGCAGCGTCCAGACAGGGGTCGGAACTGAAGCTTTCTTT. It yields the protein CSVQTGVGTEAFF. This chain joins TRBV29-1 and TRBJ1-1; 8 nucleotides agree with TRBD1. This CDR3 comprises 13 residues. V was pared by 6 bases and J by 5 bases, with 8 bases of the junction left unmatched. Germline V gene sequence: CDR1 SQVTM, CDR2 ANQGSEA.

V gene TRBV28 combines with J gene TRBJ2-4; possibly TRBD1 for D (5 bases). The V end lost 3 bases, the J end lost 1 base, and 16 bases lay between the germline ends. CDR3 length equals 17 residues. Germline-derived CDR1 and CDR2 are MDHEN and SYDVKM. CDR3 in DNA: TGTGCCAGCAGTTTTGTATCAGGGCCGTCGGCCAAAAACATTCAGTACTTC. This codes for CASSFVSGPSAKNIQYF.

The chain uses TRBV19 and TRBJ1-1; 8 positions match TRBD1. The CDR3 runs 13 residues. CDR1 is LNHDA, CDR2 SQIVND, per germline (reference sequence). Germline trimming cut 6 bases from V and 4 bases from J; bases unmatched to any gene: 4. The CDR3 DNA follows: TGTGCCAGTAGCGGACAGGGAGGCACTGAAGCTTTCTTT. Translating it yields CASSGQGGTEAFF. The full variable domain, completed using reference TRBV19 and TRBJ1-1, is DGGITQSPKYLFRKEGQNVTLSCEQNLNHDAMYWYRQDPGQGLRLIYYSQIVNDFQKGDIAEGYSVSREKKESFPLTVTSAQKNPTAFYLCASSGQGGTEAFFGQGTRLTVV.

The rearrangement joins TRBV10-3 to TRBJ2-7, with D perhaps assigned TRBD1 or TRBD2 (5 bases each). Per the germline V gene, CDR1 is ENHRY and CDR2 is SYGVKD. The CDR3 runs 17 residues. V lost 0 bases and J 0 bases, leaving 15 bases between the germline ends. CDR3 nucleotides: TGTGCCATCAGTGAGTCGATTGGGACCGATAGCTCCTACGAGCAGTACTTC. Residues: CAISESIGTDSSYEQYF.

The rearrangement links TRBV2 to TRBJ1-2; D call uncertain. V gave up 4 bases and J gave up 0 bases, with 6 bases separating them. The germline CDR1 and CDR2 sequences are SNHLY and FYNNEI. The length of the CDR3 is 13 residues. CDR3 loop: CASSVETNYGYTF. The CDR3 DNA reads TGTGCCAGCAGTGTTGAGACTAACTATGGCTACACCTTC. Full variable domain (missing parts from reference TRBV2 and TRBJ1-2): EPEVTQTPSHQVTQMGQEVILRCVPISNHLYFYWYRQILGQKVEFLVSFYNNEISEKSEIFDDQFSVERPDGSNFTLKIRSTKLEDSAMYFCASSVETNYGYTFGSGTRLTVV.

V usage is TRBV20-1 and J usage is TRBJ2-7; the D is unclear. Germline loops: CDR1 DFQATT, CDR2 SNEGSKA (reference sequence). The ends were cut back, 0 bases at V and 0 bases at J, with 6 bases in the middle. The CDR3 spans 13 residues. The CDR3 protein is CSARDYGSYEQYF. In DNA, the CDR3 is TGCAGTGCTAGAGATTACGGCTCCTACGAGCAGTACTTC.

This chain joins TRBV4-1 and TRBJ2-5, with D maybe TRBD2 (5 bases). This CDR3 is built from 14 residues. Deletions cut 3 bases from V and 5 bases from J, with 13 bases between. Germline loops: CDR1 MGHRA, CDR2 YSYEKL. The CDR3 loop reads CASSHTGLGETQYF. The CDR3 coding sequence is TGCGCCAGCAGCCATACTGGACTCGGTGAGACCCAGTACTTC.

This clonotype appeared a few times. The chain links TRBV27 to TRBJ1-5; D may be TRBD1 (6 bases). This CDR3 comprises 15 residues. Germline V gene sequence: CDR1 MNHEY, CDR2 SMNVEV (reference sequence). The ends were cut back, 2 bases at V and 2 bases at J, with 10 bases in the middle. Here the CDR3 DNA reads TGTGCCAGCAGTTTAACAGGGCTTGGCAATCAGCCCCAGCATTTT. Protein product: CASSLTGLGNQPQHF.

This clonotype came up a few times. The rearrangement links TRBV15 to TRBJ2-7; 9 bases match TRBD1. Germline V gives CDR1 LNHNV, CDR2 YYDKDF (reference sequence). This CDR3 contains 16 residues. V shed 1 base, J shed 0 bases, and the junction held 4 bases outside the gene matches. CDR3 nucleotide sequence: TGTGCCACCAGCAGAGGGGGGACAGGGTTCTCCTACGAGCAGTACTTC. Protein product: CATSRGGTGFSYEQYF.

In its sample, this clonotype was seen once. The chain uses TRBV29-1 and TRBJ2-1; D is uncertain. CDR1 and CDR2 (germline): SQVTM, ANQGSEA. Trimming pared 0 bases from V and 0 bases from J, leaving 12 bases between. The CDR3 has 16 residues. The CDR3 loop is CSVEDPERSSYNEQFF. The DNA for the CDR3 is TGCAGCGTTGAAGATCCTGAGCGTAGCTCCTACAATGAGCAGTTCTTC.

The gene calls are TRBV15 and TRBJ2-1; tentatively, D is TRBD1 (5 bases). Germline-derived CDR1 and CDR2 are LNHNV and YYDKDF (reference sequence). This CDR3 is built from 16 residues. Trimming removed 4 bases at V and 8 bases at J, with 21 bases between. CDR3 in DNA: TGTGCCACCAGCACATACGGCAGGGCTAAAGGGCATGAGCAGTTCTTC. It codes for CATSTYGRAKGHEQFF. Based on the CDR3 plus reference TRBV15 and TRBJ2-1, the full variable domain is DAMVIQNPRYQVTQFGKPVTLSCSQTLNHNVMYWYQQKSSQAPKLLFHYYDKDFNNEADTPDNFQSRRPNTSFCFLDIRSPGLGDTAMYLCATSTYGRAKGHEQFFGPGTRLTVL.

J is TRBJ2-3 and V is TRBV6-2 or TRBV6-3, with D unresolved. Trimming left V 0 bases short and J 7 bases short, with 8 bases between. Germline CDR1 MNHEY, CDR2 SVGEGT. There are 13 residues in the CDR3. For the CDR3, the DNA is TGTGCCAGCAGTTACTCCCTAAGGAATACGCAGTATTTT. It codes for CASSYSLRNTQYF.

This clonotype was found a few times. V gene TRBV20-1 combines with J gene TRBJ1-2; 11 nucleotides agree with TRBD1. Germline assignment: CDR1 DFQATT and CDR2 SNEGSKA (reference sequence). Trimming at V came to 1 base and at J to 5 bases, leaving 3 bases not matched to a gene. This CDR3 contains 14 residues. CDR3 protein: CSARVRDRGYGYTF. For the CDR3, the DNA is TGCAGTGCTAGAGTAAGGGACAGGGGGTATGGCTACACCTTC.